The 12 T cell receptor beta chains below come from one sample, sequenced in a study of T cell responses to AZD1222 COVID-19 vaccine. Some clones are missing from TCRdb's copy, which holds only in-frame ones; the method was immunoSEQ multiplex PCR. The sample yields around 150,000 clones, around 89% seen once. Sequencing used peripheral blood, obtained 28 days after the second AZD1222 dose. The receptor source for this set is an adult who received the AZD1222 COVID-19 vaccine.

The table lists this clone with a count of one. The chain has TRBV27 and TRBJ1-2; 7 nucleotides align to TRBD1. The germline V gene encodes CDR1 MNHEY and CDR2 SMNVEV (reference sequence). This CDR3 is built from 13 residues. The ends lost 4 bases at V and 4 bases at J; junction bases unmatched: 3. CDR3 protein: CASSSRQGYGYTF. The DNA of the CDR3 is TGTGCCAGCAGTTCCCGACAGGGCTATGGCTACACCTTC.

This clone turned up a few times. This rearrangement joins TRBV6-2 or TRBV6-3 to TRBJ2-7; D not resolved. This CDR3 has 12 residues. V shed 3 bases and J shed 2 bases, with 5 bases lying between them. Looked up from germline, CDR1 is MNHEY and CDR2 is SVGEGT. This CDR3 reads CASSYSPYEQYF. CDR3 in DNA: TGTGCCAGCAGTTATAGTCCCTACGAGCAGTACTTC.

The genes are TRBV7-9 and TRBJ1-6; no reliable D call. V gave up 1 base and J gave up 7 bases, with 8 bases separating them. Germline lookup yields CDR1 SEHNR and CDR2 FQNEAQ (reference sequence). CDR3 length equals 14 residues. CDR3 in amino acids: CASSLDPQNSPLHF. The CDR3 DNA reads TGTGCCAGCAGCTTAGATCCTCAGAATTCACCCCTCCACTTT.

The chain has TRBV7-2 and TRBJ2-2, with 9 bases that match TRBD1. The germline V gene encodes CDR1 SGHTA and CDR2 FQGNSA. This CDR3 region has 16 residues. Trimming removed 5 bases from V and 6 bases from J; junction bases left unmatched: 10. The CDR3 loop is CASSPQGARLPGELFF. The CDR3 DNA reads as TGTGCCAGCAGCCCACAGGGGGCTAGACTTCCCGGGGAGCTGTTTTTT.

The chain combines TRBV3-1 (or the pseudogene TRBV3-2) with TRBJ1-6; D is undetermined. Germline V gene data show CDR1 as LGHDT and CDR2 as YNNKEL (reference sequence). The CDR3 length is 13 residues. Between the trimmed V and J ends, which lost 0 bases and 14 bases, there was a span of 11 bases. CDR3 amino acids: CASSQDYRATLHF. CDR3 DNA: TGTGCCAGCAGCCAAGATTATCGGGCAACCCTCCACTTT.

The rearrangement links TRBV30 to TRBJ1-4, with a weak D call TRBD1 (5 bases). V lost 0 bases and J 7 bases, leaving 15 bases between the germline ends. CDR1 and CDR2 from the germline V gene are GTSNPN and SVGIG (reference sequence). The CDR3 length is 15 residues. CDR3 nucleotide sequence: TGTGCCTGGAGTGTACGGCGGGGGATGGGTGAAAAACTGTTTTTT. Its protein is CAWSVRRGMGEKLFF.

This clone was seen once. CDR3 sequence (DNA): TGTGCCAGCAGCTGGGGGGAGGGGAGAGTCCGTTACGAGCAGTACTTC. It yields the protein CASSWGEGRVRYEQYF. The chain couples TRBV5-5 to TRBJ2-7; 7 bases fit TRBD2. With 3 bases clipped from V and 4 bases from J, the junction kept 13 bases outside the gene matches. The CDR3 contains 16 residues. Looked up from germline, CDR1 is SGHKS and CDR2 is YYEKEE (reference sequence).

The chain joins TRBV19 to TRBJ2-7, with D possibly TRBD1 on 5 matching bases. This CDR3 region has 15 residues. Germline CDR1 is LNHDA and CDR2 is SQIVND (reference sequence). The V end lost 2 bases, the J end lost 4 bases, and 15 bases lay between the germline ends. The CDR3 loop is CASSISTAVLYEQYF. The CDR3 bases are TGTGCCAGTAGTATATCGACAGCCGTATTGTACGAGCAGTACTTC.

The chain joins TRBV19 to TRBJ1-5, with D perhaps matching TRBD1 (6 bases). Germline CDR1 is LNHDA and CDR2 is SQIVND (reference sequence). The CDR3 has 15 residues. Trimming pared 7 bases from V and 0 bases from J, leaving 13 bases between. Here the CDR3 reads CASTETGPSNQPQHF. In DNA, the CDR3 is TGTGCCAGTACCGAGACAGGACCTAGCAATCAGCCCCAGCATTTT.

The chain employs TRBV13 and TRBJ1-4, with D perhaps TRBD1 (5 bases). The CDR3 is 14 residues long. V lost 1 base and J 3 bases, leaving 6 bases between the germline ends. Germline values: CDR1 PRHDT, CDR2 FYEKMQ (reference sequence). DNA for the CDR3: TGTGCCAGCAGCTTAGTGGGGGCTAATGAAAAACTGTTTTTT. Its protein product is CASSLVGANEKLFF. Together with reference TRBV13 and TRBJ1-4, the CDR3 gives the full variable domain: AAGVIQSPRHLIKEKRETATLKCYPIPRHDTVYWYQQGPGQDPQFLISFYEKMQSDKGSIPDRFSAQQFSDYHSELNMSSLELGDSALYFCASSLVGANEKLFFGSGTQLSVL.

The J gene is TRBJ2-3, the V gene TRBV5-4; D may be TRBD2 (5 bases). CDR1 and CDR2 (germline): SGHNT, YYREEE (reference sequence). V was cut by 2 bases and J by 12 bases, with 13 bases left in between. CDR3 size: 12 residues. Here the CDR3 DNA reads TGTGCCAGCAGCTTTAAGGTCGGACTCCAGTATTTT. It codes for CASSFKVGLQYF.

The gene calls are TRBV3-1 (or the pseudogene TRBV3-2) and TRBJ1-1; 7 nucleotides match TRBD1. Per germline, CDR1 LGHDT and CDR2 YNNKEL (reference sequence). Trimming at V came to 4 bases and at J to 5 bases, leaving 10 bases not matched to a gene. The CDR3 runs 15 residues. CDR3 in DNA: TGTGCCAGCAGCCTCTACAGGGGAATCGTTACTGAAGCTTTCTTT. It is translated as CASSLYRGIVTEAFF.